A single sample is the source of the 21 T cell receptor beta chains below, sequenced in a study of beta chain features in type 1 diabetes. Study observations and caveats: Significant though moderate, a shortening of TCRB CDR3s appeared in all four CD4+ subsets of Type 1 diabetes patients.

Their target antigens are unknown. The whole isolated RNA underwent reverse transcription, so sequencing captured expressed TCRB transcripts. The method was immunoSEQ multiplex PCR; TCRdb's version includes in-frame clones alone and lacks a portion of them. The sample has around 260,000 clones; roughly 22% are singletons. The source material was naive CD4+ T cells from blood. The receptors stem from a woman aged 35 to 49 with type 1 diabetes.

J is TRBJ1-5 and V is TRBV5-6; TRBD1 is a possible D gene (5 bases). This CDR3 is built from 17 residues. CDR1 and CDR2 (germline): SGHDT, YYEEEE. Trimming removed 0 bases from V and 2 bases from J, with 15 bases in between. This CDR3 is CASSLGQSTVGNQPQHF. CDR3 in DNA: TGTGCCAGCAGCTTGGGACAGTCTACCGTGGGCAATCAGCCCCAGCATTTT.

This clone was detected a few times. V usage is TRBV7-3 and J usage is TRBJ1-1, with a weak D call TRBD1 (6 bases). Trimming removed 5 bases at V and 1 base at J, with 8 bases between. Germline CDR1 SGHTA, CDR2 FQGTGA. The CDR3 is 13 residues long. The chain's CDR3 is CASSATGNTEAFF. The CDR3, as DNA: TGTGCCAGCAGCGCGACAGGGAACACTGAAGCTTTCTTT.

This chain joins TRBV7-9 and TRBJ2-7; a weak D match, TRBD1 (5 bases). Looked up from germline, CDR1 is SEHNR and CDR2 is FQNEAQ (reference sequence). CDR3 size: 14 residues. The ends were cut back, 6 bases at V and 1 base at J, with 13 bases in the middle. This chain's CDR3 is CASSRTDTSYEQYF. The CDR3 coding sequence is TGTGCCAGCAGTCGAACGGACACGTCCTACGAGCAGTACTTC.

The V call is TRBV15, the J call TRBJ2-7; D remains ambiguous. Between the trimmed V and J ends, which lost 4 bases and 0 bases, there was a span of 4 bases. CDR1 is LNHNV, CDR2 YYDKDF, per germline (reference sequence). The CDR3 loop spans 12 amino acids. The chain's CDR3 is CATSISSYEQYF. The DNA for the CDR3 is TGTGCCACCAGCATCAGCTCCTACGAGCAGTACTTC. The full variable domain, rest sourced from reference TRBV15 and TRBJ2-7, is DAMVIQNPRYQVTQFGKPVTLSCSQTLNHNVMYWYQQKSSQAPKLLFHYYDKDFNNEADTPDNFQSRRPNTSFCFLDIRSPGLGDTAMYLCATSISSYEQYFGPGTRLTVT.

This clone was detected only a few times. The CDR3 sequence is CASSLAGGEEGQPQHF. CDR3 in DNA: TGTGCCAGCAGCTTAGCCGGAGGGGAAGAAGGTCAGCCCCAGCATTTT. This rearrangement joins TRBV7-2 to TRBJ1-5; maybe TRBD1 (5 bases). From germline, CDR1 is SGHTA and CDR2 FQGNSA. The ends were cut back, 0 bases at V and 6 bases at J, with 15 bases in the middle. The CDR3 has 16 residues.

This clone was seen a single time. The chain recombines TRBV5-4 with TRBJ2-5, with 14 bases aligning to TRBD2. CDR1 SGHNT and CDR2 YYREEE come from the germline V gene (reference sequence). This CDR3 spans 16 amino acids. V shed 3 bases, J shed 1 base, and the junction held 2 bases outside the gene matches. In DNA, the CDR3 is TGTGCCAGCAGCTCGGGACTAGCGGGGGCCCAAGAGACCCAGTACTTC. Its protein is CASSSGLAGAQETQYF.

This clone was found a few times. The chain uses TRBV4-2 and TRBJ2-4; TRBD2 matches 7 bases. CDR3 length: 17 amino acids. CDR1 is LGHNA and CDR2 is YNFKEQ in the germline V gene. Unmatched junction bases numbered 11, after V lost 3 bases and J lost 3 bases. The CDR3 spells CASSQSGTTYRKNIQYF. CDR3 DNA: TGTGCCAGCAGCCAGTCCGGGACTACCTATCGCAAAAACATTCAGTACTTC.

This sequence joins TRBV4-2 and TRBJ1-5; a weak D match, TRBD1 (5 bases). The germline CDR1 and CDR2 sequences are LGHNA and YNFKEQ. There are 15 residues in the CDR3. Trimming removed 0 bases at V and 7 bases at J, with 13 bases between. CDR3 DNA sequence: TGTGCCAGCAGCCAAGATCCCCAGGGTGTACAGCCCCAGCATTTT. Protein product: CASSQDPQGVQPQHF.

This clone was detected only a few times. The chain has TRBV6-4 and TRBJ2-1; the D gene is possibly TRBD2 (5 bases). V gave up 5 bases and J gave up 8 bases, with 16 bases separating them. Germline CDR1 and CDR2: MRHNA and SNTAGT. The CDR3 sequence is 14 residues long. The CDR3 nucleotides read TGTGCCAGCAGTAGGGAGTCCGAAAGCGATGAGCAGTTCTTC. This codes for CASSRESESDEQFF.

This clone was picked up a small number of times. The chain links TRBV7-3 to TRBJ1-1, with unresolved D. Trimming left V 3 bases short and J 0 bases short, with 11 bases between. Germline CDR1 is SGHTA and CDR2 is FQGTGA. The CDR3 sequence is 15 residues long. The CDR3 nucleotides read TGTGCCAGCAGCTTGGCGGCCGTTATGAACACTGAAGCTTTCTTT. This encodes CASSLAAVMNTEAFF.

The CDR3 DNA reads TGTGCCAGCACTGGGGGGGACACTGAAGCTTTCTTT. Translating it yields CASTGGDTEAFF. V usage is TRBV6-6 and J usage is TRBJ1-1, with D perhaps TRBD1 (5 bases). Germline-derived CDR1 and CDR2 are MNHNY and SVGAGI (reference sequence). The CDR3 has 12 amino acids. Trimming took 7 bases from V and 3 from J, leaving 9 bases between them.

The V and J genes are TRBV27 and TRBJ1-1; possibly TRBD1 for D (5 bases). CDR1 and CDR2 (germline): MNHEY, SMNVEV (reference sequence). V was cut by 3 bases and J by 3 bases, with 11 bases left in between. This CDR3 is built from 14 residues. The CDR3 here is CASSFGGWDTEAFF. CDR3 bases: TGTGCCAGCAGTTTCGGGGGATGGGACACTGAAGCTTTCTTT.

The rearrangement uses TRBV20-1 and TRBJ2-1; tentatively, D is TRBD1 (5 bases). The germline CDR1 and CDR2 sequences are DFQATT and SNEGSKA (reference sequence). Between the trimmed V and J ends, which lost 1 base and 10 bases, there was a span of 8 bases. This CDR3 comprises 11 residues. CDR3 sequence reads: CSARGPGEQFF. The DNA for the CDR3 is TGCAGTGCTAGAGGCCCAGGGGAGCAGTTCTTC.

This clone was seen only a few times. The rearrangement links TRBV7-2 to TRBJ1-1; no firm D call. Germline V lookup: CDR1 SGHTA, CDR2 FQGNSA. V was pared by 3 bases and J by 11 bases, with 10 bases between. This CDR3 contains 11 residues. The CDR3 DNA sequence: TGTGCCAGCAGCTTCCGGGGTCAGGCTTTCTTT. Its protein is CASSFRGQAFF.

This clone appeared a single time. The V and J genes are TRBV7-2 and TRBJ1-5; TRBD1 agrees at 7 bases. The CDR3 has 18 residues. Trimming took 5 bases from V and 8 from J; bases not matched to a gene: 21. CDR1 and CDR2 from the germline V gene are SGHTA and FQGNSA. The CDR3 protein is CASSRGGTETPSDKPQHF. CDR3 DNA sequence: TGTGCCAGCAGCCGAGGGGGGACAGAGACTCCCTCTGATAAGCCCCAGCATTTT.

This chain connects TRBV7-9 to TRBJ2-2, with D tentatively TRBD2 (6 bases). Trimming removed 4 bases at V and 5 bases at J, with 11 bases between. The CDR3 runs to 14 residues. CDR1 and CDR2 (germline): SEHNR, FQNEAQ (reference sequence). This CDR3 is CASSWSGRTGELFF. CDR3 DNA: TGTGCCAGCAGCTGGTCAGGGAGGACCGGGGAGCTGTTTTTT.

This clone was seen only a few times. V and J are TRBV4-3 and TRBJ1-1, with D tentatively TRBD1 (5 bases). The germline gives CDR1 LGHNA, CDR2 YSLEER. The CDR3 has 15 residues. V lost 2 bases to trimming and J lost 0 bases, with 10 bases between them. The CDR3 region has the DNA TGCGCCAGCAGCCAACAGGGCGGGGTGAACACTGAAGCTTTCTTT. It is translated as CASSQQGGVNTEAFF.

The V gene is TRBV7-8, the J gene TRBJ2-3; weak D call: TRBD2 (6 bases). V lost 5 bases and J lost 0, with 9 bases in between. Germline CDR1 SGHVS, CDR2 FQNEAQ. This CDR3 has 14 residues. The CDR3 here is CASSVGTSTDTQYF. Here the CDR3 DNA reads TGTGCCAGCAGCGTCGGGACTAGCACAGATACGCAGTATTTT.

This clone was observed a few times. The chain has TRBV15 and TRBJ1-5, with a tentative D call TRBD1 (5 bases). CDR3 length: 16 amino acids. The germline V and J ends were trimmed by 1 base and 7 bases, with 17 bases remaining between them. Germline values: CDR1 LNHNV, CDR2 YYDKDF (reference sequence). The CDR3 DNA follows: TGTGCCACCAGCAGAGCCCTGTTAGGGGCAGTACAGCCCCAGCATTTT. Protein sequence: CATSRALLGAVQPQHF.

The chain employs TRBV9 and TRBJ2-1; tentatively, D is TRBD2 (6 bases). This CDR3 comprises 15 residues. V lost 0 bases, J lost 5 bases, and 12 bases lay in between. The germline V gene has CDR1 SGDLS and CDR2 YYNGEE. The CDR3 spells CASSVDPSENNEQFF. The CDR3 nucleotides are TGTGCCAGCAGCGTAGATCCTAGCGAGAACAATGAGCAGTTCTTC.

The chain is built from TRBV18 and TRBJ1-1, with D tentatively TRBD1 (6 bases). CDR3 length: 16 amino acids. V was trimmed by 4 bases and J by 3 bases, leaving 18 bases between them. Germline assignment: CDR1 KGHSH and CDR2 LQKENI. The CDR3 DNA follows: TGTGCCAGCTCACAGGATCTTGGGGGCTTAGACACTGAAGCTTTCTTT. This translates into CASSQDLGGLDTEAFF. The full variable domain, rest sourced from reference TRBV18 and TRBJ1-1, is NAGVMQNPRHLVRRRGQEARLRCSPMKGHSHVYWYRQLPEEGLKFMVYLQKENIIDESGMPKERFSAEFPKEGPSILRIQQVVRGDSAAYFCASSQDLGGLDTEAFFGQGTRLTVV.